One T cell receptor (beta chain) is described in this entry. This specimen belongs to a study of CD8+CD57+ T cells in acquired aplastic anemia. CDR3 length: 14 amino acids. The ends were cut back, 5 bases at V and 10 bases at J, with 18 bases in the middle. In germline, CDR1 is PRHDT, CDR2 FYEKMQ (reference sequence). Both TCR beta VDJ combination and CDR3 sequence profiling were carried out. Genomic DNA was the template for this profiling. Via MiXCR, TCRdb re-called the reads, giving one row per CDR3 protein. Here the sample spans some 190,000 distinct CDR3 sequences, roughly 56% being singletons. The TCR sequence derives from a human donor in good health, serving as a control. This chain joins TRBV13 and TRBJ2-1; D call uncertain. The sequenced sample consisted of sorted CD4+, CD8+, or CD8+CD57+ T cells (not recorded which) from PBMCs. This CDR3 reads CASSDWVGPQEQFF. CDR3 nucleotide sequence: TGTGCCAGCAGCGATTGGGTAGGGCCGCAGGAGCAGTTCTTC.